This entry describes one T cell receptor beta chain. Its antigen is undetermined. A read error may explain this, as a much larger clone is one base away. As originally analysed: The study built a papillary thyroid cancer distant-metastasis classifier from CDR3 differences across clinicopathological groups. TCRdb ran MiXCR on the PCR reads. The V and J calls come from TCRdb's annotation, not from the publication. The sample holds 75,000 to 100,000 clones, roughly 13% seen once. The sample comes from a study of metastatic and nonmetastatic thyroid tumors. For the study at large: A comparison of repertoires was made across blood and tumor or nodule tissue from malignant and benign thyroid patients. Study-level findings and limits: According to reports, the diversity of TCR beta was significantly higher in malignant thyroid tumors than in benign nodules, and this held in both blood and tumor samples.

Treatment of any kind had been given to no patient before thyroid surgery. The ends were cut back, 4 bases at V and 5 bases at J, with 5 bases in the middle. Germline loops: CDR1 SQVTM, CDR2 ANQGSEA. The CDR3 extends over 10 amino acids. The chain is built from TRBV29-1 and TRBJ1-1; D gene uncertain. This clonotype was obtained from a female donor with papillary thyroid cancer or a benign thyroid nodule (not recorded which). Some clones in this sample may be carry-over from other donors' samples. The sequenced material came from blood. This chain's CDR3 is CSVVVTEAFF. For the CDR3, the DNA is TGCAGCGTTGTTGTTACTGAAGCTTTCTTT.